Listed below are T cell receptor beta chains from one sample, sequenced in a study of cytomegalovirus exposure and HLA in healthy donors. Sequencing used immunoSEQ multiplex PCR; TCRdb keeps in-frame clones, though not all of them. Here the sample spans 100,000 to 150,000 clones, roughly four fifths being singletons. Sample: PBMCs. These receptors all stem from a woman between 50 and 59 years old in good health and CMV-seropositive. The CDR3 runs from the conserved cysteine through the conserved F or W. The order of the fields is J gene, V gene, clone size, D gene, CDR3 DNA, CDR3 protein. The D gene is left open where the match is weak. Expanded clones are given a class, and other clones once, few, many or no size at all.

TRBJ2-1,TRBV19,NA,NA,TGTGCCAGTAGTGACACTGCGAGCTCCTACAATGAGCAGTTCTTC,CASSDTASSYNEQFF
TRBJ1-5,TRBV5-1,once,NA,TGCGCCAGCGAAAAAGCGATCTCTGACAGGAATCAGCCCCAGCATTTT,CASEKAISDRNQPQHF
TRBJ1-1,TRBV19,NA,TRBD1,TGTGCCAGTAGTACCTACAGGGGGGGAACTGAAGCTTTCTTT,CASSTYRGGTEAFF
TRBJ2-7,TRBV7-8,once,NA,TGTGCCAGCAGCTTAGGGGGGCGCGAGCAGTACTTC,CASSLGGREQYF
TRBJ2-5,TRBV11-2,NA,NA,TGTGCCAGCAGCTTAGGACTAGGCCCCAGCGTGACCCAGTACTTC,CASSLGLGPSVTQYF
TRBJ1-5,TRBV27,once,TRBD1,TGTGCCAGCAGTTTCGAACTCCGGGACAGGGTTTGGGAACAGCCCCAGCATTTT,CASSFELRDRVWEQPQHF
TRBJ1-1,TRBV29-1,NA,NA,TGCAGCGGAGGAGTTGAAGCTTTCTTT,CSGGVEAFF
TRBJ1-2,TRBV6-1,NA,NA,TGTGCCAGCAGTGAAGTGGGCAGGGCCTATGGCTACACCTTC,CASSEVGRAYGYTF
TRBJ1-2,TRBV19,NA,NA,TGTGCCAGTAGGAGGGAAGCGAACTATGGCTACACCTTC,CASRREANYGYTF
TRBJ2-1,TRBV5-6,NA,NA,TGTGCCAGCAGTACCCGCCCGGGCAATGAGCAGTTCTTC,CASSTRPGNEQFF
TRBJ2-7,TRBV15,few,TRBD1,TGTGCCACCAGCAGAGATGTACCGACAGGGTCCTACGAGCAGTACTTC,CATSRDVPTGSYEQYF
TRBJ2-7,TRBV6-1,NA,TRBD2,TGTGCCAGCAGACTGGGAGGGGACGAGCAGTACTTC,CASRLGGDEQYF
TRBJ1-6,TRBV9,once,TRBD1,TGTGCCAGCAGCCCCCCGGGACAGGCCTGGGGAGGTGTCCTCCACTTT,CASSPPGQAWGGVLHF
TRBJ2-7,TRBV5-1,few,NA,TGCGCCAGCAGCTTCGGCACACAGGGCTACGAGCAGTACTTC,CASSFGTQGYEQYF
TRBJ1-2,TRBV2,NA,NA,TGTGCCAGCGGACAGCGTAACTATGGCTACACCTTC,CASGQRNYGYTF
TRBJ1-1,TRBV12-5,NA,NA,TGTGCTAGTGGTTTGGTACGGTCTTCAGCTTTCTTT,CASGLVRSSAFF
TRBJ1-1,TRBV10-3,NA,NA,TGTGCCATCAGTGAGCCCGCAGTTGGAGCTTTCTTT,CAISEPAVGAFF
TRBJ2-6,TRBV19,few,TRBD1,TGTGCCAGTAGTAGGGTGACAGGGTTTGGTGGGGCCAACGTCCTGACTTTC,CASSRVTGFGGANVLTF
TRBJ1-1,TRBV23-1,NA,NA,TGCGCCAGCAGTGCCTGCGGGTTAGGAGCTTTCTTT,CASSACGLGAFF
TRBJ2-5,TRBV7-8,NA,TRBD1,TGTGCCAGCAGCTTCAGGGGGGAGACCCAGTACTTC,CASSFRGETQYF
TRBJ2-7,TRBV12-5,NA,NA,TGTGCTAGTGGTAGGACAGCTTCCTACGAGCAGTACTTC,CASGRTASYEQYF
TRBJ2-1,TRBV5-1,NA,TRBD2,TGCGCCAGCAGGCCCGGCGGGGGGTTCAATGAGCAGTTCTTC,CASRPGGGFNEQFF
TRBJ1-4,TRBV18,NA,NA,TGTGCCAGCTCCTCCGGGACACACGAAAAACTGTTTTTT,CASSSGTHEKLFF
TRBJ1-3,TRBV27,NA,TRBD1,TGTGCCAGCAGCCCAAACAGGGGAGGAAACACCATATATTTT,CASSPNRGGNTIYF
TRBJ2-1,TRBV4-2,NA,NA,TGTGCCAGCAGCCAACTCAGGGTAGGTGAGCAGTTCTTC,CASSQLRVGEQFF
TRBJ2-7,TRBV10-3,NA,NA,TGTGCCATCAGTGAGTCGAGGGCCGGGTACGAGCAGTACTTC,CAISESRAGYEQYF
TRBJ2-3,TRBV6-5,NA,TRBD2,TGTGCCAGCAGTTTAGGGCGGGGGACAGATACGCAGTATTTT,CASSLGRGTDTQYF
TRBJ1-1,TRBV5-8,NA,NA,TGTGCCAGCAGCCTCTGGTTGGGGAGCAAGACTGAAGCTTTCTTT,CASSLWLGSKTEAFF
TRBJ1-6,TRBV15,NA,NA,TGTGCCACCAGCTCCCGGGGGAATTCACCCCTCCACTTT,CATSSRGNSPLHF
TRBJ2-5,TRBV6-5,few,NA,TGTGCCAGCAGATCAACTTGGGGAGTAGAGACCCAGTACTTC,CASRSTWGVETQYF
TRBJ2-7,TRBV27,NA,NA,TGTGCCAGCAGTTTATCCCACAGGCCCCTCTACGAGCAGTACTTC,CASSLSHRPLYEQYF
TRBJ2-3,TRBV7-9,NA,TRBD2,TGTGCCAGCAGATCCGGGACTAGCGGGAAAGATACGCAGTATTTT,CASRSGTSGKDTQYF
TRBJ1-6,TRBV6-1,NA,TRBD1,TGTGCCAGCAGTGAGGCCGGGGGGACAGGCGCCTTTAATTCACCCCTCCACTTT,CASSEAGGTGAFNSPLHF
TRBJ2-7,TRBV2,NA,TRBD2,TGTGCCAGCAGCGAAATCGGGACTACCTCCTACGAGCAGTACTTC,CASSEIGTTSYEQYF
TRBJ2-5,TRBV5-1,NA,NA,TGCGCCAGCAGCTTCCTAGAGGGAGAGACCCAGTACTTC,CASSFLEGETQYF
TRBJ2-3,TRBV18,NA,TRBD1,TGTGCCAGCTCACTGGAGGACAGGGGAAGGGGAAGAGATACGCAGTATTTT,CASSLEDRGRGRDTQYF